This T cell receptor (beta chain) stems from a study of PD-1 blockade in mismatch repair-deficient tumors. Broader study findings: Rapid post-treatment expansion, then contraction, generally preceding radiologic response, marked tumor-resident clones.

Every patient had mismatch repair deficiency by PCR or immunohistochemistry. A few pembrolizumab responders had their TCRs sequenced. Worth noting for this clone: Its antigen is not known.

J gave up 7 bases and V 8 bases, and 4 bases lay outside the gene matches. CDR1 is GTSNPN, CDR2 SVGIG, per germline (reference sequence). The length of the CDR3 is 11 residues. Using immunoSEQ multiplex PCR, the repertoire was profiled, and TCRdb retains in-frame clones only, with some absent. The sample contains 100,000 to 150,000 clones, about 88% of which appear only once. The sequence was obtained from an adult with mismatch repair-deficient cancer. The source was peripheral blood, collected 44 weeks after starting pembrolizumab. The gene calls are TRBV30 and TRBJ2-2, with TRBD2 identical over 7 bases. CDR3 region: CAASGGGELFF. In DNA, the CDR3 is TGTGCCGCCTCGGGGGGCGGGGAGCTGTTTTTT. The whole variable domain, filled in from reference TRBV30 and TRBJ2-2, reads SQTIHQWPATLVQPVGSPLSLECTVEGTSNPNLYWYRQAAGRGLQLLFYSVGIGQISSEVPQNLSASRPQDRQFILSSKKLLLSDSGFYLCAASGGGELFFGEGSRLTVL.